This TCR beta chain appears in the sequencing data of a study of CD8 T cells in Susac syndrome. Reverse transcription of roughly 0.5 to 1 ug RNA was performed with random hexamers. TCRdb re-called the immunoSEQ multiplex PCR reads through MiXCR, storing one row per CDR3 protein. The sample has about 90,000 distinct CDR3 sequences; about 95% are singletons. Details on this clonotype: The antigen remains undetermined.

CDR3 length: 14 amino acids. Germline V gives CDR1 DFQATT, CDR2 SNEGSKA (reference sequence). V lost 6 bases and J lost 3; bases outside the gene matches: 9. Whole-study findings and limits: The study acknowledged a relatively small number of individuals in its TCR sequencing and HLA analysis. Maximal CD8+ clonal expansion in Susac was observed within TEMRA cells and among active patients.

This TCR was sampled from a human donor with Susac syndrome. Sequencing input: CD8+ T cells from PBMCs. The V and J genes are TRBV20-1 and TRBJ2-5, with TRBD2 matching 8 bases. CDR3 in DNA: TGCAGTGCCGGGGGGGGCCTGGGGAAAGAGACCCAGTACTTC. It specifies CSAGGGLGKETQYF.